This passage covers 8 T cell receptor beta chains from one sample sequenced in a study of blood T cells in healthy people across ages. The use of a sample-barcoded 5' primer and a J-beta primer mix characterized a second PCR of roughly 6 to 11 cycles. TCRdb reprocessed the 5' RACE reads via MiXCR and lists one record per CDR3 protein. Of approximately 900,000 distinct CDR3 sequences in the sample, roughly 28% were seen once. This same sample was also taken into another study, of T cells of mothers and their children.

The sequenced sample was blood. All receptors come from a woman between 40 and 55 years old in good health.

This clonotype showed up many times. V usage is TRBV28 and J usage is TRBJ2-7, with D possibly TRBD2 on 5 matching bases. This CDR3 region has 13 residues. The ends were cut back, 4 bases at V and 6 bases at J, with 13 bases in the middle. From germline, CDR1 is MDHEN and CDR2 SYDVKM. The CDR3 sequence is CASSSGMEVEQYF. In nucleotides, the CDR3 is TGTGCCAGCAGTTCCGGGATGGAGGTCGAGCAGTACTTC.

CDR3 nucleotide sequence: TGCAGTGCTAGAGATGGCGTAAGGAATGAAAAACTGTTTTTT. It specifies CSARDGVRNEKLFF. The chain is built from TRBV20-1 and TRBJ1-4; no clear D. This CDR3 is built from 14 residues. CDR1 and CDR2 from the germline V gene are DFQATT and SNEGSKA (reference sequence). With 0 bases removed from V and 5 bases from J, the gap between germline ends came to 10 bases.

Ten or more counts support this clonotype. The chain carries TRBV20-1 and TRBJ1-2; 7 bases line up with TRBD1. The CDR3 is 14 amino acids. The germline V gene encodes CDR1 DFQATT and CDR2 SNEGSKA (reference sequence). After removal of 2 bases from V and 7 bases from J, the junction contained 10 bases not matched to a gene. This CDR3 reads CSARQNRGEGGYTF. The CDR3 coding sequence is TGCAGTGCTAGACAAAACAGGGGAGAGGGTGGCTACACCTTC.

In this sample, this clonotype turned up a few times. The genes are TRBV6-5 and TRBJ2-5; 7 bases agree with TRBD1. The CDR3 contains 14 residues. J gave up 2 bases and V 6 bases, and 6 bases lay outside the gene matches. Germline values: CDR1 MNHEY, CDR2 SVGAGI. CDR3 sequence: CASRASGGQETQYF. CDR3 in DNA: TGTGCCAGCAGGGCTTCAGGGGGACAAGAGACCCAGTACTTC.

The chain employs TRBV27 and TRBJ2-7; 8 bases align to TRBD2. The CDR3 is 12 residues long. The germline V gene encodes CDR1 MNHEY and CDR2 SMNVEV (reference sequence). V gave up 5 bases and J gave up 8 bases; unmatched junction bases: 5. The CDR3, as DNA: TGTGCCAGCAGTGCGGGGGGATCGAAGCAGTACTTC. Translated: CASSAGGSKQYF.

This clonotype was seen just once. This chain uses TRBV18 with TRBJ1-6; D unclear. The CDR3 extends over 16 amino acids. Germline lookup yields CDR1 KGHSH and CDR2 LQKENI. The V end was cut by 1 base, the J end by 0 bases, with 7 bases between. The CDR3 here is CASSPLGSSYNSPLHF. CDR3 DNA sequence: TGTGCCAGCTCACCACTAGGGAGCTCCTATAATTCACCCCTCCACTTT.

The DNA of the CDR3 is TGCAGTGCTAGGCAAACGAGCGGGGGCGAGACAGATACGCAGTATTTT. Amino acids: CSARQTSGGETDTQYF. The chain has TRBV20-1 and TRBJ2-3, with 8 nucleotides matching TRBD2. In germline, CDR1 is DFQATT, CDR2 SNEGSKA (reference sequence). The CDR3 loop spans 16 amino acids. The J segment lost 3 bases and the V segment lost 3 bases, leaving 11 bases of the junction unmatched.

The chain couples TRBV28 to TRBJ1-1, with D possibly matching TRBD1 (5 bases). This CDR3 has 13 amino acids. Trimming cost V 6 bases and J 8 bases, with 16 bases left between them. The germline V gene has CDR1 MDHEN and CDR2 SYDVKM. The CDR3: CASRAPGQQEAFF. CDR3 in DNA: TGTGCCAGCAGGGCCCCGGGGCAACAGGAAGCTTTCTTT.